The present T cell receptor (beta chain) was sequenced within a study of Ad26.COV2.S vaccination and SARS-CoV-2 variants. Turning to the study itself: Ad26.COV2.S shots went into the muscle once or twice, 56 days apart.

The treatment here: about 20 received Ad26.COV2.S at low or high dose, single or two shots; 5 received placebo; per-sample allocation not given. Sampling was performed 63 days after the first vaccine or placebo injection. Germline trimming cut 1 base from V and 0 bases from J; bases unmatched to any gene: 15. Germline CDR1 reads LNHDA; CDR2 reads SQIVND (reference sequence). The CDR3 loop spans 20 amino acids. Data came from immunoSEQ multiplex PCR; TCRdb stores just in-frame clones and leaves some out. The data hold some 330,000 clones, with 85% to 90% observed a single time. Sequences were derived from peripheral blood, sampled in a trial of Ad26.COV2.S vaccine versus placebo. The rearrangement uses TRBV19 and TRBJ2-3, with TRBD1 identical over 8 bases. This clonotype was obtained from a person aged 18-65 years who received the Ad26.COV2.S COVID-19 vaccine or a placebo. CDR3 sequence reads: CASSIGRTGKNVASTDTQYF. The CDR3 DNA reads TGTGCCAGTAGTATAGGCCGGACAGGGAAGAATGTCGCTAGCACAGATACGCAGTATTTT.